A selection of T cell receptor beta chains follows, all from one sample in a study of T cells in Graves' hyperthyroidism and ophthalmopathy. TCRdb reanalysed the multiplex PCR reads using MiXCR and keeps one entry per CDR3 protein. The profile shows under 350,000 distinct CDR3 sequences, 18% of them singletons. Sequenced material: blood. These receptors originate from a woman aged 50 to 60 with Graves' hyperthyroidism. The CDR3 runs from the conserved cysteine through the conserved F or W. The order of the fields is CDR3 DNA, CDR3 protein, clone size, D gene, J gene, V gene. A D gene is named only where the DNA matches it firmly. Not all rows give a size; the values are once, few, many and, for expanded clones, a class.

TGTGCCATCAGTGTGACAGGGGGTGAAAACATTCAGTACTTC,CAISVTGGENIQYF,few,TRBD1,TRBJ2-4,TRBV10-3
TGCGCCAGCAGCCGACTAGCTCCCCAAGAGACCCAGTACTTC,CASSRLAPQETQYF,-,TRBD2,TRBJ2-5,TRBV5-1
TGTGCCTGGAAGGTCCCAGGGGGCTCCTACGAGCAGTACTTC,CAWKVPGGSYEQYF,many,TRBD1,TRBJ2-7,TRBV30
TGTGCCAGTAGTCGACAGGGAGTCGCCAAAAACATTCAGTACTTC,CASSRQGVAKNIQYF,-,TRBD1,TRBJ2-4,TRBV19
TGCAGTGCGTCCAGAGGGGGGGTTCCCAATTCACCCCTCCACTTT,CSASRGGVPNSPLHF,-,-,TRBJ1-6,TRBV20-1
TGTGCCAGCAGCCCCGGGACCCAGGGCTACGAGCAGTACTTC,CASSPGTQGYEQYF,many,-,TRBJ2-7,TRBV7-9
TGTGCCACCAGCAGAGATCCTTTAGGGTTGCCCACTGAAGCTTTCTTT,CATSRDPLGLPTEAFF,-,-,TRBJ1-1,TRBV15
TGTGCCAGCACCCTCAGCGCGGGGACCCCCAACACCATATATTTT,CASTLSAGTPNTIYF,few,-,TRBJ1-3,TRBV28
TGTGCCAGCAGTTTCGACAGAAGCTATGGCTACACCTTC,CASSFDRSYGYTF,-,-,TRBJ1-2,TRBV12-3/TRBV12-4
TGTGCCAGCAGCGCGGGATTTAAGGGAGGATTAAAAAACATTCAGTACTTC,CASSAGFKGGLKNIQYF,few,-,TRBJ2-4,TRBV3-1
TGCAGTGCCCAAGGACAGTCCAATAGCAATCAGCCCCAGCATTTT,CSAQGQSNSNQPQHF,once,-,TRBJ1-5,TRBV20-1
TGTGCCAGCAGCCAAGAAATGCTGAAGTACGAGCAGTACTTC,CASSQEMLKYEQYF,many,-,TRBJ2-7,TRBV3-1
TGTGCCAGCAGCACGACAGGCAGAAACACCATATATTTT,CASSTTGRNTIYF,-,-,TRBJ1-3,TRBV12-3/TRBV12-4
TGTGCCAGCAGCCTCGGGACATTCAATCAGCCCCAGCATTTT,CASSLGTFNQPQHF,-,-,TRBJ1-5,TRBV7-9
TGTGCCAGCAGCCACGGACAGGGAGGGAAAGCTAACTATGGCTACACCTTC,CASSHGQGGKANYGYTF,-,TRBD1,TRBJ1-2,TRBV11-2
TGTGCCAGCGAGACCGGGACACCGGGAGGCTACACCTTC,CASETGTPGGYTF,-,-,TRBJ1-2,TRBV6-1
TGTGCCAGCAGTCGAGGGGGTTACACAGATACGCAGTATTTT,CASSRGGYTDTQYF,-,-,TRBJ2-3,TRBV6-1
TGTGCCAGCAGCTTAGCGGTTATTGGACAGAACACCGGGGAGCTGTTTTTT,CASSLAVIGQNTGELFF,many,-,TRBJ2-2,TRBV11-1
TGCGCCAGCAGCTTGGGTCGCCTGTTGGGGGGCTACACCTTC,CASSLGRLLGGYTF,-,-,TRBJ1-2,TRBV5-1
TGTGCCAGCAGTTTCCACGGACAGGTATCCGAGCAGTACTTC,CASSFHGQVSEQYF,few,TRBD1,TRBJ2-7,TRBV12-3/TRBV12-4
TGTGCCAGCAGTCCTTTCTATGGCTACACCTTC,CASSPFYGYTF,-,-,TRBJ1-2,TRBV2